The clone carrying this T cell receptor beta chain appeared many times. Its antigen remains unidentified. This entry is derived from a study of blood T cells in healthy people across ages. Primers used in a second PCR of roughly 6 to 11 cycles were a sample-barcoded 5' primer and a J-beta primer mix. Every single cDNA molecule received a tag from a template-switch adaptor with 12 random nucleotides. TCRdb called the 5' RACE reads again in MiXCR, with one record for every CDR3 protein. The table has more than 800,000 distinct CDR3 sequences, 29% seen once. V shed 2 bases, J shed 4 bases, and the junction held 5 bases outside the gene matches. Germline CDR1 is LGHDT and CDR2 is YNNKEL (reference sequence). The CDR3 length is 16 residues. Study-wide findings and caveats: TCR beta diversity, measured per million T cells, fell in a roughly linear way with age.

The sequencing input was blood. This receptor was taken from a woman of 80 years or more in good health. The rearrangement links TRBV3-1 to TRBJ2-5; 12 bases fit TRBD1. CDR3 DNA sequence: TGTGCCAGCAGCCAACACGTGGGACAGGGGGCAGAGACCCAGTACTTC. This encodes CASSQHVGQGAETQYF.